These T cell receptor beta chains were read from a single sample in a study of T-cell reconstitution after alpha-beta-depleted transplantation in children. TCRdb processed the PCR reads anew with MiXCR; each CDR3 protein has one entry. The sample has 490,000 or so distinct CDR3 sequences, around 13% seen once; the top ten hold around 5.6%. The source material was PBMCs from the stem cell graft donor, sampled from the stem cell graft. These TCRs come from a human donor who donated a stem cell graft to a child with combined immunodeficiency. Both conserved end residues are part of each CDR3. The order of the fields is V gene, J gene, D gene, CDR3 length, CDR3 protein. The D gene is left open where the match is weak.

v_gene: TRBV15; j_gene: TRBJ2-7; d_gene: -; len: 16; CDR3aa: CATSRDETRSSYEQYF
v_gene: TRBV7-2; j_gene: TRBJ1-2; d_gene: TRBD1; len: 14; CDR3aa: CASSLWTGGYGYTF
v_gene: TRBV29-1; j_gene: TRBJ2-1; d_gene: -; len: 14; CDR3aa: CSVGRVAGSDEQFF
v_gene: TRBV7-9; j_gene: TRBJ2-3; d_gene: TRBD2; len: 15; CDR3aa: CASSSPGTSGDTQYF
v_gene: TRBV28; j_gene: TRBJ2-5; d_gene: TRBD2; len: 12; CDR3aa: CASLGGEETQYF
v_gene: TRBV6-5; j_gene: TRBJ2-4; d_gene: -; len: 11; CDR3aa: CASSFKNIQYF
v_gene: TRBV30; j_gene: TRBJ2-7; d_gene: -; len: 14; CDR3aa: CAWSRGMALYEQYF
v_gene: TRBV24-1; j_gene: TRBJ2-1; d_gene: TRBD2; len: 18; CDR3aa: CATSDPGLAGPVYNEQFF
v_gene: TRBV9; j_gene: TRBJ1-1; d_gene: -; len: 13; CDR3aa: CASSPTGRSEAFF
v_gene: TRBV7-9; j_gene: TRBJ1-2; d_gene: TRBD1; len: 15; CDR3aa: CASSPGTATNYGYTF
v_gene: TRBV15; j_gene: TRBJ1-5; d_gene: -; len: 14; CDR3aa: CATSNDPAYQPQHF
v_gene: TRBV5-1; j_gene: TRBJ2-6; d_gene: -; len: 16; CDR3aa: CASSLRSVSGANVLTF
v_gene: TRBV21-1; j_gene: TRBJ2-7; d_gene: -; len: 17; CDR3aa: CASSMGSSGRKYCEQYF
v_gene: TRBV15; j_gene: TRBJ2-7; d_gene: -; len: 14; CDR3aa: CATSREYSAYEQYF
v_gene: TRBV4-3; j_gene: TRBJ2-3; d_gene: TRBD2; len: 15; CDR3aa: CASSAGTSGKDTQYF
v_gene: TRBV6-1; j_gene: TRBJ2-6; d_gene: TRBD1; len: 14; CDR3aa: CATEGALGANVLTF
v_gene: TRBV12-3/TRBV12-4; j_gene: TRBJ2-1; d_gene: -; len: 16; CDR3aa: CASGLGGVSSYNEQFF
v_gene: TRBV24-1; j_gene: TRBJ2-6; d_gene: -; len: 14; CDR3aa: CATSDPTGANVLTF
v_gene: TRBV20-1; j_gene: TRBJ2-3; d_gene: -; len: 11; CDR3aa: CSARWTQAQYF
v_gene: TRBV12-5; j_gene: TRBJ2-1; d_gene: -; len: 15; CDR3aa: CASGYTGAGGNEQFF
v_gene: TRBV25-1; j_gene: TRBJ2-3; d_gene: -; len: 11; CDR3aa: CASSAFDTQYF
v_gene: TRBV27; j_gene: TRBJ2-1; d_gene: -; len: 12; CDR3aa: CASRTGYNEQFF
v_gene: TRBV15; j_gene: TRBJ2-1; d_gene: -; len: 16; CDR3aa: CATSRGLGPQVNEQFF
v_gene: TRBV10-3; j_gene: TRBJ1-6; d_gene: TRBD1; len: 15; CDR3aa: CAISDPGQGNSPLHF
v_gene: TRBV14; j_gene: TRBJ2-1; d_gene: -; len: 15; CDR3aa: CASTQGLAGYNEQFF
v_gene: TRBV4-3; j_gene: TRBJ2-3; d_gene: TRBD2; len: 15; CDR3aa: CASSSTSGGPDTQYF
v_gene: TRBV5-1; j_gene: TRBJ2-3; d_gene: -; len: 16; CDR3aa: CASSLDVGLVTDTQYF
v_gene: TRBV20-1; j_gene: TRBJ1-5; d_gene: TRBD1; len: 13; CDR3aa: CSATTGGSQPQHF
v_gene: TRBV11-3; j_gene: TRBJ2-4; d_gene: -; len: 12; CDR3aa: CASSAQDNIQYF
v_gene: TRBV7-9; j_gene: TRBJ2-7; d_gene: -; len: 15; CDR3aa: CASSTTGEASYEQYF
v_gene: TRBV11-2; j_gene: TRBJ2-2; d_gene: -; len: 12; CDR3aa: CASNREAGELFF
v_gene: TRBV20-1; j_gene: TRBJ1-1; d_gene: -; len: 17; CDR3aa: CSARWGQPGAGYTEAFF
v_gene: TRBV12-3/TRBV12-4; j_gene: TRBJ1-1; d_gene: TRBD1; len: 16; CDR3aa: CASSYSGTGGVAEAFF
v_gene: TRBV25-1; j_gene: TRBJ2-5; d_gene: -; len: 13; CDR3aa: CASSEHSQETQYF
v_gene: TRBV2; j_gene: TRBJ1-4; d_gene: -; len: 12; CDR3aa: CASHRGNEKLFF
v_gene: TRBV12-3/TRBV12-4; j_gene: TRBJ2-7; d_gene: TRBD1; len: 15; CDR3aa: CASSSTGTGPYEQYF
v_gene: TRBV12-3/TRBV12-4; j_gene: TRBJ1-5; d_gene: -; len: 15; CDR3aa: CASSRADYSNQPQHF
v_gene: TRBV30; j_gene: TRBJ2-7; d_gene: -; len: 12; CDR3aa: CAWSEQFYEQYF
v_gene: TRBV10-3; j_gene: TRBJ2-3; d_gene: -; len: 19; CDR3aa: CAISESNFGRSRSTDTQYF
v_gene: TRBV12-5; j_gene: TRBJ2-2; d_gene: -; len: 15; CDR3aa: CASGSLWGDTGELFF
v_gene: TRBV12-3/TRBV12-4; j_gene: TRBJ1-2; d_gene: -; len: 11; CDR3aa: CASSLAHGYTF
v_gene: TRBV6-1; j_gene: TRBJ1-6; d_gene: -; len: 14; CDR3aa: CASREEGMGSPLHF
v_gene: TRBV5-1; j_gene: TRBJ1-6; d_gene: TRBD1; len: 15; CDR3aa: CASSRTGTGNSPLHF
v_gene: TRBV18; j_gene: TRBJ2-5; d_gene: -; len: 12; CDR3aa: CASSPGSLAQYF
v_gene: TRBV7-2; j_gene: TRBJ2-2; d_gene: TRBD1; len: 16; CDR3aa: CASSLVGQGYTGELFF
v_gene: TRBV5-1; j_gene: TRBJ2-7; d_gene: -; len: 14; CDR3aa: CASSLVFGEGEQYF
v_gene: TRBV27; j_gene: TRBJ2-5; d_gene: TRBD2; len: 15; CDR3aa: CASSFAAGWKETQYF
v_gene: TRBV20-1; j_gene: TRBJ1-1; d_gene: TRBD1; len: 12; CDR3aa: CSAWDRGPEAFF
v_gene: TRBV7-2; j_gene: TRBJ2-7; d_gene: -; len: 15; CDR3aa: CASSLAGGEVREQYF
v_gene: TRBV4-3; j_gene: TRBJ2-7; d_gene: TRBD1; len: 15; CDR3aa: CASSQDPGGRYEQYF
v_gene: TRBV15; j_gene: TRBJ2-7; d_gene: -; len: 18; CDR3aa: CATSGDSTRFGPSYEQYF
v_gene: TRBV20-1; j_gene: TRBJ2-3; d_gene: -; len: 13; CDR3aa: CSWGVSDTDTQYF
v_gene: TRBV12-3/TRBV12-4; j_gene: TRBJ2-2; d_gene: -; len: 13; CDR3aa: CASSFEGPGELFF
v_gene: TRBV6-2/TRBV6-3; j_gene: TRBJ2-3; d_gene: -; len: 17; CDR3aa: CASSYPLSGKGTDTQYF
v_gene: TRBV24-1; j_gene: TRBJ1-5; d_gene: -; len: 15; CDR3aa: CATSDGTRAGQPQHF
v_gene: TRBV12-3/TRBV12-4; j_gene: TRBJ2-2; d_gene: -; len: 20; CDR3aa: CASSQSDPGPNQRNTGELFF
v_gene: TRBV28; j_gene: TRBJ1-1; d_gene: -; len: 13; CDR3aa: CASSLARGTEAFF
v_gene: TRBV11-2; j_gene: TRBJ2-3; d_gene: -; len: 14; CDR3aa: CASSFGFNTDTQYF
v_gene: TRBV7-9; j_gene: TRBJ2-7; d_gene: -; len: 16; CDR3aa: CASTLVGGQSSYEQYF